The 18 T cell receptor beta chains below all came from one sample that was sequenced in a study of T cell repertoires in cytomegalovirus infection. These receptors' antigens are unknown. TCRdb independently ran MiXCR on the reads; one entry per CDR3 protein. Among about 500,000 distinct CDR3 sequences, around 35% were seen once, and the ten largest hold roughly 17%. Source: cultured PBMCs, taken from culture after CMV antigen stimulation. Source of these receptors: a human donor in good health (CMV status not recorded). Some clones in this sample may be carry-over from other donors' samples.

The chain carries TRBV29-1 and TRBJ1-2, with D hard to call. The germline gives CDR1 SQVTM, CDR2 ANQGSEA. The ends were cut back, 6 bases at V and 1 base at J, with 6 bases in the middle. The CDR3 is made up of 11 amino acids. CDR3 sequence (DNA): TGCAGCGTAACAGATAACTATGGCTACACCTTC. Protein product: CSVTDNYGYTF.

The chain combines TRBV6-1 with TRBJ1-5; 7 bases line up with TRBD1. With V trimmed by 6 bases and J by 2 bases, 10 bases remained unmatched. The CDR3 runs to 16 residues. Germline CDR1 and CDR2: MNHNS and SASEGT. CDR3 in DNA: TGTGCCAGCAGGCAACAGGGGCGAGGGCGCAATCAGCCCCAGCATTTT. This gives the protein CASRQQGRGRNQPQHF.

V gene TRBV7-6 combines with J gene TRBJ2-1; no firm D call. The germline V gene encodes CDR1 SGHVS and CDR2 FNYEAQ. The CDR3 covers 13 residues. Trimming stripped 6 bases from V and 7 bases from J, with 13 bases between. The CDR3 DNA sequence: TGTGCCAGCAGTTTTCTACCCCAGAATGAGCAGTTCTTC. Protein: CASSFLPQNEQFF. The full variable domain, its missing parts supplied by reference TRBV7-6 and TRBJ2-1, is GAGVSQSPRYKVTKRGQDVALRCDPISGHVSLYWYRQALGQGPEFLTYFNYEAQQDKSGLPNDRFSAERPEGSISTLTIQRTEQRDSAMYRCASSFLPQNEQFFGPGTRLTVL.

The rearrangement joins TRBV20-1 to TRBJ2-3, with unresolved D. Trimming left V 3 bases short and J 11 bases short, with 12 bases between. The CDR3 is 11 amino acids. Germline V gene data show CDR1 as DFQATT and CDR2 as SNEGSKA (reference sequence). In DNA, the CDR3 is TGCAGTGCTAGTCCTCAGCCACGGCAGTATTTT. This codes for CSASPQPRQYF.

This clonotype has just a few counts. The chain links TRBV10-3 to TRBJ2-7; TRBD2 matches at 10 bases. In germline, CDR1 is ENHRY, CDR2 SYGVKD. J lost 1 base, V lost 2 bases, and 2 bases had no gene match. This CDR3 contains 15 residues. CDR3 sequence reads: CAISETSGTSYEQYV. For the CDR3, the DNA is TGTGCCATCAGTGAGACTAGCGGGACGTCCTACGAGCAGTACGTC.

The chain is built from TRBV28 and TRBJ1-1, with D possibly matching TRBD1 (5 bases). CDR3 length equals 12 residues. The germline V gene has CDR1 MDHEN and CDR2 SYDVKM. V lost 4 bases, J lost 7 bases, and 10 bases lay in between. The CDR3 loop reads CASSSAGYEAFF. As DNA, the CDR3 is TGTGCCAGCAGTTCCGCAGGGTATGAAGCTTTCTTT. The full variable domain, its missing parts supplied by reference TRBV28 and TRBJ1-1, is DVKVTQSSRYLVKRTGEKVFLECVQDMDHENMFWYRQDPGLGLRLIYFSYDVKMKEKGDIPEGYSVSREKKERFSLILESASTNQTSMYLCASSSAGYEAFFGQGTRLTVV.

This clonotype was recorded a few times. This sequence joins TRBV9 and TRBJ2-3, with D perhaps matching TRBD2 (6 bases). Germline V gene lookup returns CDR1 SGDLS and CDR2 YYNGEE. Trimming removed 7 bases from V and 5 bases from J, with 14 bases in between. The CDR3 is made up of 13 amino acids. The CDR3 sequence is CASRGGEVDTQYF. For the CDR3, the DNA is TGTGCCAGCCGAGGCGGGGAGGTAGATACGCAGTATTTT.

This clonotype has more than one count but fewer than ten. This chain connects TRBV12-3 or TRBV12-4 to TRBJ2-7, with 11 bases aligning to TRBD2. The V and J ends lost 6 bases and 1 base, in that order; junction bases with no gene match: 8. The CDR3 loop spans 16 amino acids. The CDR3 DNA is TGTGCCAGCAGCCGCTGGGGGACTAGCGGTTCCTACGAGCAGTACTTC. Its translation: CASSRWGTSGSYEQYF.

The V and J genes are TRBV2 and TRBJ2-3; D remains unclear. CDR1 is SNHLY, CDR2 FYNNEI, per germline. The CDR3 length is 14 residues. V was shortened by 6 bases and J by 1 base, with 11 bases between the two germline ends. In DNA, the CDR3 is TGTGCCAGCAGGGTGTACTTGGGCACAGATACGCAGTATTTT. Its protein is CASRVYLGTDTQYF.

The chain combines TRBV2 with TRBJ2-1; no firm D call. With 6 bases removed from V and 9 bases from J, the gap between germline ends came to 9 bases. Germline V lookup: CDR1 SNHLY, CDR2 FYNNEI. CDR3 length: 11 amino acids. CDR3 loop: CASRLDGEQFF. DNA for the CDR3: TGTGCCAGCAGGCTAGATGGTGAGCAGTTCTTC.

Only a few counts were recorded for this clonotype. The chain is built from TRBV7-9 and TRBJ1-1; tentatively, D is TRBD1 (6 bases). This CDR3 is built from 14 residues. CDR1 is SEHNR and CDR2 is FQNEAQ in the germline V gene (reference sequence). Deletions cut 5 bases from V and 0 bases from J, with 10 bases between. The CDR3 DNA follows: TGTGCCAGCAGCCAGGACAGAGTGAACACTGAAGCTTTCTTT. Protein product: CASSQDRVNTEAFF.

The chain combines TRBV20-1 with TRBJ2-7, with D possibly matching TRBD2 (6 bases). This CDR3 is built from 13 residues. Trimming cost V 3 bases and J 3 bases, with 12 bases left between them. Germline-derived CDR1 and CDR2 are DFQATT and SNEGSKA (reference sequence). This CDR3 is CSASGSGYYEQYF. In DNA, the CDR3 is TGCAGTGCTAGCGGGAGCGGTTACTACGAGCAGTACTTC.

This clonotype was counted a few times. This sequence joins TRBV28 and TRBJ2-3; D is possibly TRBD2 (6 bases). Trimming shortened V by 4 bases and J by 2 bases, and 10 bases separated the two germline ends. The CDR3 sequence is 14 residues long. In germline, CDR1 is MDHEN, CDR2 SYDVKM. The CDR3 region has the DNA TGTGCCAGCAGTTCCGGGGGTAACACAGATACGCAGTATTTT. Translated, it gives CASSSGGNTDTQYF.

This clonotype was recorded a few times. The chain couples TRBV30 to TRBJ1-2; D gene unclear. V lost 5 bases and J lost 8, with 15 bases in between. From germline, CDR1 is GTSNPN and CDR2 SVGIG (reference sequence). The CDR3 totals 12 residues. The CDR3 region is CAWVGRALGYTF. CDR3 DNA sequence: TGTGCCTGGGTCGGGCGTGCCTTGGGCTACACCTTC.

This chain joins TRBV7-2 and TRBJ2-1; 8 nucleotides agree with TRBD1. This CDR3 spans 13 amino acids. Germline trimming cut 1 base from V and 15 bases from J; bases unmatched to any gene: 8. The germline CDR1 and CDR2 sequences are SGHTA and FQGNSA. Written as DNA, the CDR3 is TGTGCCAGCAGCTTAGATCCCAGGGGGACAGGGTTCTTC. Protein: CASSLDPRGTGFF. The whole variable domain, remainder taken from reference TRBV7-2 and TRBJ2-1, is GAGVSQSPSNKVTEKGKDVELRCDPISGHTALYWYRQSLGQGLEFLIYFQGNSAPDKSGLPSDRFSAERTGGSVSTLTIQRTQQEDSAVYLCASSLDPRGTGFFGPGTRLTVL.

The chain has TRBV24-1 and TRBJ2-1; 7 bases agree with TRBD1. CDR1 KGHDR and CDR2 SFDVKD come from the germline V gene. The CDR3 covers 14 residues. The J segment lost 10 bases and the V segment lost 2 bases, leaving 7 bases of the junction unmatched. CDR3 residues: CATSDWAGGREQFF. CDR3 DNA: TGTGCCACCAGTGATTGGGCAGGGGGACGGGAGCAGTTCTTC.

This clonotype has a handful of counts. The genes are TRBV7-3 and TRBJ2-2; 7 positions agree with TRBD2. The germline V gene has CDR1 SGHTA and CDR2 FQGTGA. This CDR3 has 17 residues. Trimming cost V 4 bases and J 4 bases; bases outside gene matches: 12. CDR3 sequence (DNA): TGTGCCAGCAGCTCTCCCTTGGCGGGAGTATCCACCGGGGAGCTGTTTTTT. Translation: CASSSPLAGVSTGELFF.

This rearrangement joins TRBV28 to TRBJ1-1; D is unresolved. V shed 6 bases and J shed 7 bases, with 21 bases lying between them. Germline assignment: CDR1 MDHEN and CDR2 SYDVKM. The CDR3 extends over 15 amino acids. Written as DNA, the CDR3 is TGTGCCAGCAGCTCCGCTGAGGGCGCTTGGAGTGAAGCTTTCTTT. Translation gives CASSSAEGAWSEAFF.